The sequence of this TCR beta chain was determined in a study of response to subunit inactivated influenza vaccine. Study-wide results and caveats: With each seasonal influenza vaccination, the authors suggested, few new T cells are recruited.

Via MiXCR, TCRdb re-called the RT-PCR reads, giving one row per CDR3 protein. Of 450,000 to 700,000 distinct CDR3 sequences listed, less than 15% are singletons. CDR3 length: 15 amino acids. Trimming took 3 bases from V and 6 from J; bases not matched to a gene: 9. Germline assignment: CDR1 SGHRS and CDR2 YFSETQ. A note on this clonotype: Its matching antigen is unknown.

The J gene is TRBJ2-1, the V gene TRBV5-1; 7 bases align to TRBD1. The receptor was isolated from a man in his fifties or sixties who received an inactivated influenza vaccine. The material sequenced was PBMCs from blood, taken about 12 days after vaccination. The CDR3 DNA reads TGCGCCAGCAGCTCACGGACAGGATCTCCCAATGAGCAGTTCTTC. Encoded protein: CASSSRTGSPNEQFF.